The T cell receptor beta chain under discussion was sequenced for a study of Ad26.COV2.S vaccination and SARS-CoV-2 variants. Study in general: Ad26.COV2.S, an intramuscular injection, was given once or twice 56 days apart. Study-wide findings and caveats: The placebo group had lower spike-specific TCR breadth than the vaccine recipients did.

As to treatment: around 19 received Ad26.COV2.S at low or high dose, single or two shots; several received placebo; per-sample allocation not given. It was on day 63 after the first vaccine or placebo injection that samples were taken. Looked up from germline, CDR1 is KGHSH and CDR2 is LQKENI. This CDR3 is 13 amino acids long. Trimming removed 5 bases at V and 7 bases at J, with 12 bases between. Clones were sequenced by immunoSEQ multiplex PCR, and TCRdb holds only the in-frame ones, with some missing. The table records over 400,000 clones, about 91% of them present only once. The sample holds a few counts of this clone. The antigen remains unidentified.

The rearrangement joins TRBV18 to TRBJ1-5; D gene uncertain. The TCR sequence derives from a person aged 18 to 65 who received the Ad26.COV2.S COVID-19 vaccine or a placebo. The material sequenced was peripheral blood, taken in a trial of Ad26.COV2.S vaccine versus placebo. The CDR3 reads CASSETREQPQHF. DNA of the CDR3: TGTGCCAGCTCAGAAACGAGGGAACAGCCCCAGCATTTT.